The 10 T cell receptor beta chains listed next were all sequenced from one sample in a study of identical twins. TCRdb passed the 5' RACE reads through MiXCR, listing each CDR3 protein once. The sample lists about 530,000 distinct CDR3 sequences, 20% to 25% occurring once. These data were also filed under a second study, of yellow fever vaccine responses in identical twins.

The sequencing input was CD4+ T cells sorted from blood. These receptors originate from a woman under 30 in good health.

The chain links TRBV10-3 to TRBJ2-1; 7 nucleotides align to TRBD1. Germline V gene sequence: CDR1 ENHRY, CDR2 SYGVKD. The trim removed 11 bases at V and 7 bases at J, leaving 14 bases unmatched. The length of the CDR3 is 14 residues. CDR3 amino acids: CAVRQGPVVNEQFF. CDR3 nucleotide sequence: TGTGCCGTGAGACAGGGACCTGTTGTGAATGAGCAGTTCTTC.

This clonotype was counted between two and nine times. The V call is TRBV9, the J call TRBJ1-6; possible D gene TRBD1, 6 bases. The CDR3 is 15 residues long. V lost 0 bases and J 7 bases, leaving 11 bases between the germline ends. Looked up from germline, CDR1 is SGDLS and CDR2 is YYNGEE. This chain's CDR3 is CASSVAQGSNSPLHF. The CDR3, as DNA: TGTGCCAGCAGCGTAGCGCAGGGGAGCAATTCACCCCTCCACTTT.

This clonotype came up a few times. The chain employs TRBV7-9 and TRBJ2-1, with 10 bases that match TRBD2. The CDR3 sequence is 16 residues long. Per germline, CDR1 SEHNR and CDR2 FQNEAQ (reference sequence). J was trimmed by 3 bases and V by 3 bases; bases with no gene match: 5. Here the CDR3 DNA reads TGTGCCAGCAGCTTGGTGCTAGCGGGAGACTACAATGAGCAGTTCTTC. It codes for CASSLVLAGDYNEQFF.

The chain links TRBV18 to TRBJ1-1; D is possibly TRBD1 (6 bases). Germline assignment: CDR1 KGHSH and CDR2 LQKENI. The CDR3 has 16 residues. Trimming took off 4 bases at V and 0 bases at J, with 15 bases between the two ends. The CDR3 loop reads CASSRGGKGVNTEAFF. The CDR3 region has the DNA TGTGCCAGCTCACGTGGAGGGAAGGGGGTGAACACTGAAGCTTTCTTT.

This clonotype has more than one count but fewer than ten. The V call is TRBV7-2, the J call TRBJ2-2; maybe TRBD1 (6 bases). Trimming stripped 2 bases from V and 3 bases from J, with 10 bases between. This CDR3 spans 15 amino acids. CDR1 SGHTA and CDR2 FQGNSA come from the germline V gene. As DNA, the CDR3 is TGTGCCAGCAGCTTATCAGGGGCTTACACCGGGGAGCTGTTTTTT. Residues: CASSLSGAYTGELFF.

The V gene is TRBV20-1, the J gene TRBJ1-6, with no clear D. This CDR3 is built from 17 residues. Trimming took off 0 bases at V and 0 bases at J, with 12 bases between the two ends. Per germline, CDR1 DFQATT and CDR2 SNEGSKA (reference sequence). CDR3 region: CSARDSGKSSYNSPLHF. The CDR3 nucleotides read TGCAGTGCTAGAGATTCGGGGAAAAGCTCCTATAATTCACCCCTCCACTTT.

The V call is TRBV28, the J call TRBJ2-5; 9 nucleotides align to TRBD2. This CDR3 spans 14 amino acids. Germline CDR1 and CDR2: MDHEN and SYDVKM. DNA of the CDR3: TGTGCGAACCCGGGACTAGCTCGGCCAGAGACCCAGTACTTC. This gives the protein CANPGLARPETQYF.

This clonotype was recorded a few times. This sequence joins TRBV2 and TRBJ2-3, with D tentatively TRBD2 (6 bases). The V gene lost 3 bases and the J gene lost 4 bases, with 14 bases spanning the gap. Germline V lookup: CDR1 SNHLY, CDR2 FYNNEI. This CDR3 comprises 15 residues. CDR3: CASSEEGWRADTQYF. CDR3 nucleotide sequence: TGTGCCAGCAGTGAGGAGGGCTGGCGGGCAGATACGCAGTATTTT.

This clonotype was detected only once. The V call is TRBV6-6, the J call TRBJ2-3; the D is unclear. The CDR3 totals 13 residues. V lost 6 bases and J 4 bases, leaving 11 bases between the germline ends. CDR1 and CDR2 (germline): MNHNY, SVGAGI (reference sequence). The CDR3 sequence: CASRPAPADTQYF. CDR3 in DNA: TGTGCCAGCAGGCCAGCTCCGGCAGATACGCAGTATTTT.

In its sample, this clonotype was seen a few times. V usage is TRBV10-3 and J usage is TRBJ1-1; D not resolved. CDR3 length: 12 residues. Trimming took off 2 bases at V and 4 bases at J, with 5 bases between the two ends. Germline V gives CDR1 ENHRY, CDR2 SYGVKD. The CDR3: CAISEGLTEAFF. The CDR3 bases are TGTGCCATCAGTGAGGGCCTCACTGAAGCTTTCTTT.